This passage covers 27 T cell receptor beta chains from one sample sequenced in a study of blood T cell repertoires in COVID-19. Sequencing used immunoSEQ multiplex PCR; TCRdb keeps in-frame clones, though not all of them. This sample has about 170,000 clones, with approximately 91% found just once. Sequenced sample: peripheral blood. The receptor source for this set is a young man with COVID-19, enrolled during active disease.

This chain links TRBV30 with TRBJ2-7, with D hard to call. V was pared by 7 bases and J by 1 base, with 8 bases between. Germline V CDR1 and CDR2: GTSNPN, SVGIG (reference sequence). This CDR3 has 11 residues. CDR3 sequence: CAYVSSYEQYF. CDR3 bases: TGTGCCTACGTTAGTTCCTACGAGCAGTACTTC.

This chain connects TRBV4-3 to TRBJ2-7; tentative D call: TRBD2 (5 bases). V was cut by 4 bases and J by 3 bases, with 16 bases left in between. Germline V gene data show CDR1 as LGHNA and CDR2 as YSLEER. The CDR3 spans 15 residues. The CDR3 DNA is TGCGCCAGCAGCCCCTACTCGAGAGGGAACTACGAGCAGTACTTC. Translated: CASSPYSRGNYEQYF.

The genes are TRBV30 and TRBJ2-5, with 7 bases lining up with TRBD1. V lost 8 bases and J lost 4; bases outside the gene matches: 10. The CDR3 extends over 13 amino acids. CDR1 is GTSNPN and CDR2 is SVGIG in the germline V gene (reference sequence). In DNA, the CDR3 is TGTGCCATCTCCGACAGGGTGGGAGAGACCCAGTACTTC. Translation: CAISDRVGETQYF.

V usage is TRBV2 and J usage is TRBJ2-3; D ambiguous. Germline lookup yields CDR1 SNHLY and CDR2 FYNNEI. Trimming left V 7 bases short and J 2 bases short, with 7 bases between. The CDR3 totals 12 residues. CDR3 amino acids: CASKSHTDTQYF. CDR3 DNA: TGTGCCAGCAAGAGCCACACAGATACGCAGTATTTT.

The chain couples TRBV7-9 to TRBJ1-6; D possibly corresponds to TRBD1 (5 bases). The germline V gene has CDR1 SEHNR and CDR2 FQNEAQ (reference sequence). The CDR3 is made up of 15 amino acids. The V and J ends lost 4 bases and 2 bases respectively, with 9 bases between them. CDR3 nucleotides: TGTGCCAGCAGCTCCCGGACACCCTATAATTCACCCCTCCACTTT. Amino acid sequence: CASSSRTPYNSPLHF. The variable domain in full, completed from reference TRBV7-9 and TRBJ1-6, reads DTGVSQNPRHKITKRGQNVTFRCDPISEHNRLYWYRQTLGQGPEFLTYFQNEAQLEKSRLLSDRFSAERPKGSFSTLEIQRTEQGDSAMYLCASSSRTPYNSPLHFGNGTRLTVT.

The chain uses TRBV19 and TRBJ1-5; D remains ambiguous. V was shortened by 7 bases and J by 4 bases, with 14 bases between the two germline ends. Per germline, CDR1 LNHDA and CDR2 SQIVND (reference sequence). There are 14 residues in the CDR3. The CDR3 loop reads CASTGPVSNQPQHF. The DNA for the CDR3 is TGTGCCAGTACTGGTCCAGTATCTAATCAGCCCCAGCATTTT.

The V call is TRBV27, the J call TRBJ2-5; a weak D match, TRBD1 (5 bases). The CDR3 loop spans 14 amino acids. Germline CDR1 and CDR2: MNHEY and SMNVEV (reference sequence). Trimming left V 3 bases short and J 4 bases short, with 12 bases between. CDR3 in amino acids: CASSLKGRLETQYF. In DNA, the CDR3 is TGTGCCAGCAGTTTGAAGGGGCGTTTAGAGACCCAGTACTTC.

The table lists this clone with a few counts. The V gene is TRBV20-1, the J gene TRBJ1-6; D gene ambiguous. The germline CDR1 and CDR2 sequences are DFQATT and SNEGSKA (reference sequence). With 6 bases removed from V and 18 bases from J, the gap between germline ends came to 15 bases. CDR3 length: 10 amino acids. The CDR3 coding sequence is TGCAGTGCCAGCGAGACCCAAACCCACTTT. It translates to CSASETQTHF.

The chain uses TRBV24-1 and TRBJ2-2; 8 bases match TRBD2. J lost 2 bases, V lost 0 bases, and 1 base had no gene match. Looked up from germline, CDR1 is KGHDR and CDR2 is SFDVKD. This CDR3 spans 16 amino acids. The CDR3: CATSDLAGGNTGELFF. The CDR3 nucleotides are TGTGCCACCAGTGATTTGGCGGGAGGTAACACCGGGGAGCTGTTTTTT.

V and J are TRBV5-6 and TRBJ2-7; D is unclear. Germline lookup yields CDR1 SGHDT and CDR2 YYEEEE. The CDR3 extends over 13 amino acids. V dropped 4 bases and J dropped 1 base, with 9 bases sitting between them. The CDR3 bases are TGTGCCAGCAGCCTGAGGCGGTCCTACGAGCAGTACTTC. Its translation is CASSLRRSYEQYF.

The rearrangement links TRBV9 to TRBJ2-1, with 14 positions matching TRBD2. The V gene end was trimmed by 2 bases and the J gene end by 3 bases; junction bases not matched to a gene: 13. The length of the CDR3 is 20 residues. Per the germline V gene, CDR1 is SGDLS and CDR2 is YYNGEE. The CDR3, as DNA: TGTGCCAGCAGCGTGGGAACCGGGACTAGCGGGAGTCTTGGCTACAATGAGCAGTTCTTC. Residues: CASSVGTGTSGSLGYNEQFF.

The V and J genes are TRBV10-3 and TRBJ1-5; a weak D match, TRBD1 (5 bases). The V end lost 0 bases, the J end lost 1 base, and 13 bases lay between the germline ends. This CDR3 region has 17 residues. Germline-derived CDR1 and CDR2 are ENHRY and SYGVKD. The CDR3 nucleotides are TGTGCCATCAGTGAGTCGCAGGGTCGGGAGAGCAATCAGCCCCAGCATTTT. This sequence encodes CAISESQGRESNQPQHF.

The chain recombines TRBV6-5 with TRBJ2-1; 9 bases agree with TRBD2. The CDR3 totals 14 residues. The V gene's germline CDR1 is MNHEY and CDR2 SVGAGI. V was pared by 11 bases and J by 5 bases, with 10 bases of the junction left unmatched. The CDR3 DNA reads as TGTGCCTCCACTAGACTAGCGGCAAACAATGAGCAGTTCTTC. It yields the protein CASTRLAANNEQFF.

This sequence joins TRBV2 and TRBJ2-7, with D possibly matching TRBD1 (6 bases). Trimming took off 8 bases at V and 1 base at J, with 9 bases between the two ends. The length of the CDR3 is 12 residues. Per the germline V gene, CDR1 is SNHLY and CDR2 is FYNNEI. The CDR3 DNA reads as TGTGCCAGCGCAGGACAGTCCTACGAGCAGTACTTC. It yields the protein CASAGQSYEQYF. The variable domain in full, with the rest retrieved from reference TRBV2 and TRBJ2-7, is EPEVTQTPSHQVTQMGQEVILRCVPISNHLYFYWYRQILGQKVEFLVSFYNNEISEKSEIFDDQFSVERPDGSNFTLKIRSTKLEDSAMYFCASAGQSYEQYFGPGTRLTVT.

V usage is TRBV5-4 and J usage is TRBJ2-4, with 9 bases matching TRBD1. Germline CDR1 is SGHNT and CDR2 is YYREEE (reference sequence). The CDR3 covers 16 residues. V was clipped by 2 bases and J by 8 bases; unmatched bases: 11. CDR3 loop: CASSFGRTGGRDIQYF. CDR3 nucleotides: TGTGCCAGCAGCTTTGGGCGCACAGGGGGCCGGGACATTCAGTACTTC.

The chain joins TRBV10-3 to TRBJ1-1; D possibly corresponds to TRBD1 (5 bases). This CDR3 region has 13 residues. The germline V gene has CDR1 ENHRY and CDR2 SYGVKD. The ends were cut back, 7 bases at V and 5 bases at J, with 14 bases in the middle. The CDR3 DNA follows: TGTGCCATCAAAAAAGACAGTCCGACTGAAGCTTTCTTT. Translated: CAIKKDSPTEAFF.

The V call is TRBV3-1 (or the pseudogene TRBV3-2), the J call TRBJ1-5; possible D gene TRBD1, 5 bases. Deletions cut 0 bases from V and 2 bases from J, with 14 bases between. The CDR3 contains 17 residues. The V gene's germline CDR1 is LGHDT and CDR2 YNNKEL (reference sequence). The CDR3 DNA follows: TGTGCCAGCAGCCAAGACCACGGGCAGGGTGGCAATCAGCCCCAGCATTTT. Translating it yields CASSQDHGQGGNQPQHF.

The CDR3 DNA is TGCAGCGCAGGGAGAGGGACTGAAGCTTTCTTT. Its translation: CSAGRGTEAFF. The chain joins TRBV29-1 to TRBJ1-1; D may be TRBD1 (5 bases). The germline V and J ends were trimmed by 7 bases and 5 bases, with 11 bases remaining between them. Per germline, CDR1 SQVTM and CDR2 ANQGSEA. The CDR3 has 11 residues.

The chain employs TRBV28 and TRBJ2-1; 7 positions agree with TRBD1. In germline, CDR1 is MDHEN, CDR2 SYDVKM. J was trimmed by 4 bases and V by 6 bases; bases with no gene match: 9. This CDR3 region has 15 residues. The DNA for the CDR3 is TGTGCCAGCAGCCCACTAGGGGGCTCTTACAATGAGCAGTTCTTC. As protein: CASSPLGGSYNEQFF. The full variable domain, rest sourced from reference TRBV28 and TRBJ2-1, is DVKVTQSSRYLVKRTGEKVFLECVQDMDHENMFWYRQDPGLGLRLIYFSYDVKMKEKGDIPEGYSVSREKKERFSLILESASTNQTSMYLCASSPLGGSYNEQFFGPGTRLTVL.

CDR3 DNA: TGTGCCAGCAGGTCCGGTGGGGCAGCTAACTATGGCTACACCTTC. This translates into CASRSGGAANYGYTF. This chain connects TRBV7-2 to TRBJ1-2; D may be TRBD1 (5 bases). The CDR3 length is 15 residues. Germline V gene sequence: CDR1 SGHTA, CDR2 FQGNSA. V shed 6 bases and J shed 0 bases, with 14 bases lying between them.

This clone was found a few times. The chain recombines TRBV24-1 with TRBJ2-1; D is possibly TRBD2 (7 bases). CDR1 is KGHDR, CDR2 SFDVKD, per germline. V dropped 3 bases and J dropped 10 bases, with 12 bases sitting between them. The CDR3 has 13 residues. The CDR3 here is CATSDLGGREQFF. DNA of the CDR3: TGTGCCACCAGTGATCTCGGGGGGCGGGAGCAGTTCTTC.

The chain recombines TRBV27 with TRBJ1-6; D perhaps matches TRBD1 (6 bases). With 8 bases removed from V and 0 bases from J, the gap between germline ends came to 14 bases. The CDR3 totals 16 residues. Germline V gene lookup returns CDR1 MNHEY and CDR2 SMNVEV (reference sequence). The CDR3, as DNA: TGTGCCAGCGGCTTTACAGGGAGCTCCTATAATTCACCCCTCCACTTT. Amino acid sequence: CASGFTGSSYNSPLHF.

The genes are TRBV28 and TRBJ1-1, with a weak D call TRBD1 (5 bases). The CDR3 covers 16 residues. V lost 6 bases and J 0 bases, leaving 17 bases between the germline ends. The germline V gene has CDR1 MDHEN and CDR2 SYDVKM. CDR3 sequence (DNA): TGTGCCAGCAGGGCAGGGATATTGAGAATGAACACTGAAGCTTTCTTT. It is translated as CASRAGILRMNTEAFF.

This rearrangement joins TRBV5-3 to TRBJ1-1, with no clear D. TRBV5-3 is placed among ORFs of uncertain function. CDR3 length: 16 residues. V lost 0 bases and J 4 bases, leaving 16 bases between the germline ends. Written as DNA, the CDR3 is TGTGCCAGAAGCTTGGCCGCGGGATTCCTCTTCACTGAAGCTTTCTTT. Protein sequence: CARSLAAGFLFTEAFF.

This chain uses TRBV28 with TRBJ1-6; tentative D call: TRBD1 (6 bases). Trimming removed 5 bases at V and 4 bases at J, with 12 bases between. CDR1 and CDR2 (germline): MDHEN, SYDVKM. This CDR3 region has 15 residues. CDR3 in amino acids: CASSHRGQYNSPLHF. CDR3 bases: TGTGCCAGCAGTCACCGAGGACAGTATAATTCACCCCTCCACTTT.

The rearrangement uses TRBV7-9 and TRBJ1-1; weak D call: TRBD1 (6 bases). The CDR3 is 14 amino acids. The germline gives CDR1 SEHNR, CDR2 FQNEAQ (reference sequence). V dropped 1 base and J dropped 1 base, with 7 bases sitting between them. The CDR3 here is CASSLGTENTEAFF. CDR3 bases: TGTGCCAGCAGCTTAGGGACAGAGAACACTGAAGCTTTCTTT.

The chain recombines TRBV7-2 with TRBJ1-3; the match to TRBD1 covers 7 bases. This CDR3 spans 15 amino acids. V dropped 5 bases and J dropped 0; count of bases not matched to a gene: 4. Germline CDR1 SGHTA, CDR2 FQGNSA. The CDR3 DNA follows: TGTGCCAGCAGCCCGCGACAGGGCTCTGGAAACACCATATATTTT. This translates into CASSPRQGSGNTIYF. Full variable domain (missing parts from reference TRBV7-2 and TRBJ1-3): GAGVSQSPSNKVTEKGKDVELRCDPISGHTALYWYRQSLGQGLEFLIYFQGNSAPDKSGLPSDRFSAERTGGSVSTLTIQRTQQEDSAVYLCASSPRQGSGNTIYFGEGSWLTVV.